The 27 T cell receptor beta chains in this list originate from one sample, sequenced in a study of blood T cell repertoires in COVID-19. The protocol was immunoSEQ multiplex PCR, while the TCRdb copy is restricted to in-frame clones and leaves out a portion. Here the sample spans 250,000 to 300,000 clones, roughly nine tenths being singletons. The sequencing input was PBMCs or T cells enriched from blood (not recorded which). The receptors originated from a human donor in a cohort exposed to, infected with or recovered from COVID-19 (not recorded which). The donor label of this sample is uncertain.

This sequence joins TRBV30 and TRBJ1-5; tentative D call: TRBD1 (6 bases). Trimming cost V 4 bases and J 2 bases, with 9 bases left between them. Germline loops: CDR1 GTSNPN, CDR2 SVGIG (reference sequence). The CDR3 runs to 13 residues. DNA of the CDR3: TGTGCCTGGACCCCAGGGGGCAATCAGCCCCAGCATTTT. Residues: CAWTPGGNQPQHF. The full variable domain, completed using reference TRBV30 and TRBJ1-5, is SQTIHQWPATLVQPVGSPLSLECTVEGTSNPNLYWYRQAAGRGLQLLFYSVGIGQISSEVPQNLSASRPQDRQFILSSKKLLLSDSGFYLCAWTPGGNQPQHFGDGTRLSIL.

The chain links TRBV7-9 to TRBJ2-6; perhaps TRBD2 as D (6 bases). The germline V and J ends were trimmed by 1 base and 1 base, with 14 bases remaining between them. The CDR3 is 18 amino acids. CDR1 SEHNR and CDR2 FQNEAQ come from the germline V gene (reference sequence). The CDR3 nucleotides are TGTGCCAGCAGCTTAGGGAGGGTCCGGGATTCTGGGGCCAACGTCCTGACTTTC. It encodes CASSLGRVRDSGANVLTF.

The J gene is TRBJ1-2, the V gene TRBV5-1, with 9 nucleotides matching TRBD1. CDR1 and CDR2 from the germline V gene are SGHRS and YFSETQ. V was clipped by 4 bases and J by 1 base; unmatched bases: 8. This CDR3 is 16 amino acids long. CDR3 amino acids: CASSPQTGGNNYGYTF. CDR3 sequence (DNA): TGCGCCAGCAGCCCACAGACAGGGGGGAATAACTATGGCTACACCTTC.

The chain joins TRBV7-7 to TRBJ2-2; D possibly corresponds to TRBD1 (6 bases). This CDR3 is 15 amino acids long. Germline CDR1 and CDR2: SSHAT and FNYEAQ (reference sequence). V was clipped by 1 base and J by 0 bases, with 6 bases between them. CDR3 in DNA: TGTGCCAGCAGCTTAGAGGGGGCGAACACCGGGGAGCTGTTTTTT. As protein: CASSLEGANTGELFF.

V is TRBV10-3 and J is TRBJ1-2; D perhaps matches TRBD1 (5 bases). Trimming removed 7 bases from V and 4 bases from J, with 10 bases in between. There are 12 residues in the CDR3. CDR1 is ENHRY and CDR2 is SYGVKD in the germline V gene. CDR3 region: CAITQGSYGYTF. The CDR3 bases are TGTGCCATCACCCAGGGTAGCTATGGCTACACCTTC.

V usage is TRBV10-3 and J usage is TRBJ2-1; possibly TRBD2 for D (6 bases). The CDR3 length is 16 residues. The germline CDR1 and CDR2 sequences are ENHRY and SYGVKD. V was shortened by 4 bases and J by 0 bases, with 13 bases between the two germline ends. The CDR3, as DNA: TGTGCCATCAGTGGGTTGACTAGTGGCTCCTACAATGAGCAGTTCTTC. This translates into CAISGLTSGSYNEQFF.

The genes are TRBV13 and TRBJ2-7, with a possible D match to TRBD2 (5 bases). V lost 3 bases to trimming and J lost 3 bases, with 9 bases between them. This CDR3 is 13 amino acids long. Germline assignment: CDR1 PRHDT and CDR2 FYEKMQ (reference sequence). In DNA form, the CDR3 reads TGTGCCAGCAGCTTTGGCGGGTTCTACGAGCAGTACTTC. It is translated as CASSFGGFYEQYF.

This clone was found a few times. The V and J genes are TRBV2 and TRBJ1-1; D is unclear. This CDR3 region has 15 residues. Germline CDR1 reads SNHLY; CDR2 reads FYNNEI. Trimming removed 1 base at V and 1 base at J, with 10 bases between. The CDR3 sequence: CASSEEMAGNTEAFF. CDR3 coding DNA: TGTGCCAGCAGTGAAGAGATGGCAGGGAACACTGAAGCTTTCTTT.

In the case of this clone: Distinct nucleotide sequences in the sample also encode this CDR3. This chain links TRBV9 with TRBJ2-3; no reliable D call. Germline lookup yields CDR1 SGDLS and CDR2 YYNGEE. Trimming stripped 0 bases from V and 3 bases from J, with 5 bases between. CDR3 length equals 13 residues. CDR3 residues: CASSVGGTDTQYF. In DNA, the CDR3 is TGTGCCAGCAGCGTAGGCGGAACAGATACGCAGTATTTT.

In this sample, this clone turned up once. This sequence joins TRBV30 and TRBJ1-2; D uncertain. Trimming pared 4 bases from V and 4 bases from J, leaving 13 bases between. The CDR3 totals 13 residues. The germline V gene has CDR1 GTSNPN and CDR2 SVGIG (reference sequence). The DNA of the CDR3 is TGTGCCTGGATGGAACGAGGAGGCTATGGCTACACCTTC. Residues: CAWMERGGYGYTF.

The chain carries TRBV11-2 and TRBJ2-3; possible D gene TRBD1, 6 bases. The CDR3 consists of 15 residues. V was trimmed by 5 bases and J by 0 bases, leaving 12 bases between them. CDR1 is SGHAT, CDR2 FQNNGV, per germline. CDR3 amino acids: CASSGRQGSTDTQYF. The CDR3 bases are TGTGCCAGCAGCGGTCGCCAGGGGAGCACAGATACGCAGTATTTT. The full variable domain, its missing parts supplied by reference TRBV11-2 and TRBJ2-3, is EAGVAQSPRYKIIEKRQSVAFWCNPISGHATLYWYQQILGQGPKLLIQFQNNGVVDDSQLPKDRFSAERLKGVDSTLKIQPAKLEDSAVYLCASSGRQGSTDTQYFGPGTRLTVL.

This sequence joins TRBV2 and TRBJ2-7; 11 bases agree with TRBD2. The CDR3 runs 15 residues. J lost 7 bases, V lost 5 bases, and 10 bases had no gene match. Germline V gives CDR1 SNHLY, CDR2 FYNNEI. The CDR3 DNA follows: TGTGCCAGCAGTATCCTAGCGGGGGGCCCCGATGAGCAGTACTTC. Encoded protein: CASSILAGGPDEQYF.

The chain links TRBV2 to TRBJ1-5, with D uncertain. Trimming removed 4 bases at V and 1 base at J, with 11 bases between. The CDR3 covers 15 residues. Germline V gene lookup returns CDR1 SNHLY and CDR2 FYNNEI. The CDR3 DNA reads TGTGCCAGCAGTGTCGGGTTCAAGAGCAATCAGCCCCAGCATTTT. This gives the protein CASSVGFKSNQPQHF.

The chain uses TRBV5-1 and TRBJ2-2, with 10 nucleotides matching TRBD2. Looked up from germline, CDR1 is SGHRS and CDR2 is YFSETQ. The CDR3 length is 17 residues. V shed 1 base and J 6 bases; nucleotides not matched to a gene: 9. The chain's CDR3 is CASSLSSKRGGAGELFF. The CDR3 coding sequence is TGCGCCAGCAGCTTGAGTTCCAAGCGGGGGGGCGCCGGGGAGCTGTTTTTT.

This clone was seen only once. This CDR3 reads CASSQGPGGNTEAFF. The CDR3 nucleotides read TGCGCCAGCAGCCAAGGACCAGGGGGGAACACTGAAGCTTTCTTT. The gene calls are TRBV4-3 and TRBJ1-1, with 7 bases that match TRBD1. The trim removed 1 base at V and 1 base at J, leaving 3 bases unmatched. Per germline, CDR1 LGHNA and CDR2 YSLEER. This CDR3 comprises 15 residues.

With regard to this clone: Other nucleotide sequences in the sample specify the same CDR3. V gene TRBV5-4 combines with J gene TRBJ1-3; possibly TRBD1 for D (5 bases). The V gene's germline CDR1 is SGHNT and CDR2 YYREEE (reference sequence). V was pared by 4 bases and J by 0 bases, with 11 bases between. This CDR3 contains 15 residues. The CDR3 DNA reads as TGTGCCAGCAGCCGGGACTCGAGCTCTGGAAACACCATATATTTT. It specifies CASSRDSSSGNTIYF.

This rearrangement joins TRBV20-1 to TRBJ1-5; 9 bases map to TRBD1. CDR1 and CDR2 (germline): DFQATT, SNEGSKA (reference sequence). CDR3 length: 14 residues. V lost 3 bases, J lost 4 bases, and 4 bases stayed unmatched. The CDR3 DNA reads TGCAGTGCTAGTGAGGACAGGGGAAATCAGCCCCAGCATTTT. This sequence encodes CSASEDRGNQPQHF.

This clone was counted only a few times. The rearrangement uses TRBV10-1 and TRBJ2-3, with TRBD1 matching over 7 bases. Germline values: CDR1 WNHNN, CDR2 SYGVQD (reference sequence). The CDR3 covers 16 residues. Trimming at V came to 6 bases and at J to 5 bases, leaving 14 bases not matched to a gene. The CDR3 bases are TGCGCCAGCAGAACCTTTAAACAGGGGATAGGAGATACGCAGTATTTT. Its protein is CASRTFKQGIGDTQYF.

V and J are TRBV9 and TRBJ2-1; TRBD2 matches 8 bases. V was clipped by 3 bases and J by 5 bases; unmatched bases: 10. The germline gives CDR1 SGDLS, CDR2 YYNGEE. The CDR3 length is 16 residues. This chain's CDR3 is CASSDPRGAYNNEQFF. DNA of the CDR3: TGTGCCAGCAGCGACCCGCGGGGGGCCTATAACAATGAGCAGTTCTTC.

The rearrangement links TRBV18 to TRBJ1-4, with 9 nucleotides matching TRBD1. Unmatched junction bases numbered 5, after V lost 3 bases and J lost 6 bases. CDR3 length: 15 amino acids. Germline CDR1 KGHSH, CDR2 LQKENI. The CDR3 here is CASSPRTGEDEKLFF. The CDR3 nucleotides are TGTGCCAGCTCACCTCGGACAGGGGAAGATGAAAAACTGTTTTTT.

This sequence joins TRBV19 and TRBJ2-4; a weak D match, TRBD2 (6 bases). The V gene lost 3 bases and the J gene lost 1 base, with 10 bases spanning the gap. The CDR3 extends over 15 amino acids. The V gene's germline CDR1 is LNHDA and CDR2 SQIVND (reference sequence). CDR3 sequence (DNA): TGTGCCAGTAGTATCCAGGGAGGCGCCAAAAACATTCAGTACTTC. Its translation is CASSIQGGAKNIQYF.

The sample holds one count of this clone. V is TRBV5-1 and J is TRBJ2-5, with D possibly being TRBD1 (6 bases). V was trimmed by 4 bases and J by 9 bases, leaving 22 bases between them. The CDR3 contains 15 residues. Per the germline V gene, CDR1 is SGHRS and CDR2 is YFSETQ. Here the CDR3 DNA reads TGCGCCAGCAGCGACCCCGGGCAACAGGGTCGAGCCCAGTACTTC. This sequence encodes CASSDPGQQGRAQYF.

The chain employs TRBV30 and TRBJ1-3; D unclear. From germline, CDR1 is GTSNPN and CDR2 SVGIG (reference sequence). This CDR3 is 13 amino acids long. Trimming took off 4 bases at V and 3 bases at J, with 10 bases between the two ends. CDR3 protein: CAWKTGGGNTIYF. CDR3 nucleotides: TGTGCCTGGAAAACGGGAGGTGGAAACACCATATATTTT.

This rearrangement joins TRBV6-1 to TRBJ2-1, with 7 nucleotides matching TRBD2. Germline V gene lookup returns CDR1 MNHNS and CDR2 SASEGT. This CDR3 spans 15 amino acids. V lost 3 bases and J lost 2; bases outside the gene matches: 4. The CDR3 spells CASSEFRGAYNEQFF. DNA of the CDR3: TGTGCCAGCAGTGAGTTTCGGGGGGCCTACAATGAGCAGTTCTTC.

The chain combines TRBV6-2 or TRBV6-3 with TRBJ2-3; D unresolved. This CDR3 region has 12 residues. V lost 2 bases and J lost 8, with 8 bases in between. Germline-derived CDR1 and CDR2 are MNHEY and SVGEGT. The CDR3 DNA reads as TGTGCCAGCAGTTACCTACTGAGTACGCAGTATTTT. Protein product: CASSYLLSTQYF.

The chain recombines TRBV20-1 with TRBJ2-3; 7 positions match TRBD1. CDR3 length: 14 amino acids. Germline loops: CDR1 DFQATT, CDR2 SNEGSKA (reference sequence). Trimming removed 3 bases from V and 5 bases from J; junction bases left unmatched: 8. The DNA for the CDR3 is TGCAGTGCTAGTCAAGGGGGCTGGGGAGATACGCAGTATTTT. Translating gives CSASQGGWGDTQYF.

The V and J genes are TRBV6-5 and TRBJ1-5; D uncertain. The CDR3 covers 13 residues. Germline values: CDR1 MNHEY, CDR2 SVGAGI. V was trimmed by 0 bases and J by 11 bases, leaving 11 bases between them. CDR3 coding DNA: TGTGCCAGCAGTTACTCGATCGGTCTGGCCCAGCATTTT. This codes for CASSYSIGLAQHF.